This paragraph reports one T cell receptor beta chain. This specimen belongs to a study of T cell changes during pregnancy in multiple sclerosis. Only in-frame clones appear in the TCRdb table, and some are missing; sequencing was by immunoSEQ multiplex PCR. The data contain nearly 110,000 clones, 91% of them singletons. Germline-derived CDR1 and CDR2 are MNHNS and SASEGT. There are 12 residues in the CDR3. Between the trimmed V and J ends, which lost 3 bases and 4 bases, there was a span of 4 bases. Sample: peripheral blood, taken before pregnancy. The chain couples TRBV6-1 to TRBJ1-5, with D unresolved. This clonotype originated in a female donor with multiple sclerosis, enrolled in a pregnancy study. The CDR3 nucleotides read TGTGCCAGCAGTGATCGGAATCAGCCCCAGCATTTT. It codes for CASSDRNQPQHF.